This T cell receptor beta chain was identified during a study of T cells expressing NK-cell markers. Across the study: The TCR beta repertoires were obtained from sorted CD3+CD56+NKG2C+, CD3+CD56+NKG2C- and CD3+CD56-NKG2C+ T cells. The sequencing cohort of eight donors included seven HCMV-seropositive individuals and one seronegative individual.

Reprocessing the 5' RACE reads, TCRdb reports a single entry for every CDR3 protein and omits DNA. The listing records some 440,000 distinct CDR3 sequences. Germline CDR1 is SGHRS and CDR2 is YFSETQ. The CDR3 is made up of 16 amino acids. The TCR comes from a woman in her forties or fifties in good health. The sequencing input was blood T cells: a sorted CD56 or NKG2C T cell subset, CD4+ or CD8+ T cells, or bulk PBMC T cells (not recorded which). The chain recombines TRBV5-1 with TRBJ2-1. The CDR3 loop is CASSLEGRGTYNEQFF.